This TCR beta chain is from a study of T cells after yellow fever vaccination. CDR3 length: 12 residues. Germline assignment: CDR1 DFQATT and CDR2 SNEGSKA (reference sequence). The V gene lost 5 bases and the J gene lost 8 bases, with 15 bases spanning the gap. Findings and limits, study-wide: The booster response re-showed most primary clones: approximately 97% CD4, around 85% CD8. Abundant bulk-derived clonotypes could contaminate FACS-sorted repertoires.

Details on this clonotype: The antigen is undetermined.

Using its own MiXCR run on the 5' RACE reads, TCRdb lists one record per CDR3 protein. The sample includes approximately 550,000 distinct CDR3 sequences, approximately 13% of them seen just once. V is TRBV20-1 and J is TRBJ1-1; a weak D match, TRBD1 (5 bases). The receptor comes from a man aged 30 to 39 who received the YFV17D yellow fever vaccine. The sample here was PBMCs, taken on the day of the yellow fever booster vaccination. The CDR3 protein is CSAHEGGTEAFF. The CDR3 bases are TGCAGTGCTCACGAAGGTGGGACCGAAGCTTTCTTT.